This is a list of T cell receptor beta chains from one sample in a study of blood T cells in healthy people across ages. TCRdb reprocessed the 5' RACE reads via MiXCR and lists one record per CDR3 protein. This table has around 1,000,000 distinct CDR3 sequences, roughly a quarter appearing once. These records were also assigned to another study, of T cells of mothers and their children.

Sequencing was performed on blood. The receptor set was obtained from a girl aged 2-15 years in good health. Both conserved end residues are part of each CDR3. Fields, in order: clone size, V gene, D gene, J gene, CDR3 protein, CDR3 DNA. The D gene is left open where the match is weak. Expanded clones are given a class, and other clones once, few, many or no size at all.

>few|TRBV7-9|TRBD2|TRBJ2-5
CASSLASSGLETQYF
TGTGCCAGCAGCTTAGCGTCTAGCGGATTGGAGACCCAGTACTTC
>-|TRBV7-9|-|TRBJ2-1
CASSPALLYNEQFF
TGTGCCAGCAGCCCTGCTCTATTGTACAATGAGCAGTTCTTC
>few|TRBV20-1|-|TRBJ2-7
CSAKVRGPSYEQYF
TGCAGTGCTAAAGTGCGGGGGCCCTCCTACGAGCAGTACTTC
>-|TRBV25-1|-|TRBJ2-7
CASSELGGKQYF
TGTGCCAGCAGTGAATTAGGGGGGAAGCAGTACTTC
>few|TRBV29-1|-|TRBJ2-3
CSVEVLYTDTQYF
TGCAGCGTTGAAGTCCTATACACAGATACGCAGTATTTT
>-|TRBV20-1|-|TRBJ2-7
CSARDWESGLFGEQYF
TGCAGTGCTAGAGATTGGGAGTCAGGGCTTTTTGGCGAGCAGTACTTC
>few|TRBV6-5|TRBD1|TRBJ2-7
CASSPDRDTYEQYF
TGTGCCAGCAGTCCCGACAGGGATACCTACGAGCAGTACTTC
>-|TRBV29-1|-|TRBJ1-1
CSVEGAGEAFF
TGCAGCGTTGAAGGGGCCGGGGAAGCTTTCTTT
>few|TRBV6-5|TRBD1|TRBJ2-1
CASRRDRVYNVNNEQFF
TGTGCCAGCCGCCGGGACAGGGTCTACAACGTGAACAATGAGCAGTTCTTC
>-|TRBV7-3|-|TRBJ2-4
CASSLVEGSIQYF
TGTGCCAGCAGCTTAGTAGAGGGGAGCATTCAGTACTTC
>-|TRBV5-1|-|TRBJ2-5
CASSSQGSRKQETQYF
TGCGCCAGCAGCTCGCAAGGCAGTCGAAAACAAGAGACACAGTACTTC
>many|TRBV29-1|-|TRBJ2-5
CSALGETQYF
TGCAGTGCTTTAGGGGAGACCCAGTACTTC
>-|TRBV7-7|-|TRBJ2-5
CASSPYGKEAQYF
TGTGCTAGCAGCCCGTATGGGAAAGAGGCCCAGTACTTC
>once|TRBV5-1|TRBD2|TRBJ2-5
CAGSLDGEGTQYF
TGCGCCGGCAGCTTGGACGGGGAGGGGACCCAGTACTTC
>-|TRBV7-9|-|TRBJ2-7
CASTGLVEQYF
TGTGCCAGCACGGGGCTGGTCGAGCAGTACTTC
>-|TRBV30|-|TRBJ1-1
CAWGQMNTEAFF
TGTGCCTGGGGACAGATGAACACTGAAGCTTTCTTT
>-|TRBV20-1|TRBD2|TRBJ2-1
CSARGLAANYYNEQFF
TGCAGTGCTAGAGGACTAGCGGCAAACTACTACAATGAGCAGTTCTTC
>-|TRBV27|-|TRBJ2-5
CAVIGLVGQYF
TGTGCCGTCATCGGATTGGTGGGGCAGTACTTC
>-|TRBV20-1|TRBD1|TRBJ2-1
CSAPGTADNEQFF
TGCAGTGCTCCCGGGACAGCAGACAATGAGCAGTTCTTC
>few|TRBV24-1|TRBD1|TRBJ2-3
CATRQGARDTQYF
TGTGCCACCAGACAGGGGGCAAGGGATACGCAGTATTTT
>-|TRBV29-1|-|TRBJ1-1
CSAVGHGMNTEAFF
TGCAGTGCCGTTGGACACGGAATGAACACTGAAGCTTTCTTT
>few|TRBV7-9|TRBD1|TRBJ2-2
CASSLGTGETGELFF
TGTGCCAGCAGCTTAGGGACAGGGGAGACCGGGGAGCTGTTTTTT
>-|TRBV29-1|TRBD2|TRBJ2-1
CSAEGASGYNEQFF
TGCAGCGCCGAGGGAGCTAGCGGGTACAATGAGCAGTTTTTC
>-|TRBV5-1|-|TRBJ1-1
CASKSGDLTEAFF
TGCGCCAGCAAGTCAGGGGACCTCACTGAAGCTTTCTTT
>few|TRBV10-3|TRBD1|TRBJ1-1
CAISVGGLGNTEAFF
TGTGCCATCAGTGTAGGGGGCTTGGGGAACACTGAAGCTTTCTTT
>few|TRBV29-1|TRBD2|TRBJ2-7
CSVESETSETYEQYF
TGCAGCGTTGAGTCCGAGACTAGCGAAACCTACGAGCAGTACTTC
>-|TRBV5-1|TRBD2|TRBJ2-1
CASSLASGDYNEQFF
TGCGCCAGCAGCTTGGCTAGCGGGGACTACAATGAGCAGTTCTTC
>few|TRBV7-2|TRBD1|TRBJ2-5
CASSGTGQRGETQYF
TGTGCCAGCAGCGGGACGGGACAGCGAGGGGAGACCCAGTACTTC
>-|TRBV28|TRBD1|TRBJ2-1
CASSPLNLQGNNEQFF
TGTGCCAGCAGTCCCCTCAACCTACAGGGGAACAATGAGCAGTTCTTC
>-|TRBV28|TRBD2|TRBJ2-2
CASSSPISGTPNTGELFF
TGTGCCAGCAGTTCTCCCATTAGCGGGACCCCCAACACCGGGGAGCTGTTTTTT
>few|TRBV4-2|TRBD2|TRBJ2-4
CASRRGRDIQYF
TGTGCCAGCAGGCGCGGGAGAGACATTCAGTACTTC
>-|TRBV28|-|TRBJ2-7
CASSLPLRSYEQYF
TGTGCCAGCAGTTTGCCACTGAGGAGCTACGAGCAGTACTTC
>-|TRBV15|-|TRBJ1-5
CATSRPEGGIYSNQPQHF
TGTGCCACCAGCAGGCCGGAGGGAGGGATATACAGCAATCAGCCCCAGCATTTT
>few|TRBV7-8|TRBD2|TRBJ2-5
CASSLEELAGIQETQYF
TGTGCCAGCAGCTTAGAGGAGCTAGCGGGGATTCAAGAGACCCAGTACTTC
>few|TRBV13|-|TRBJ1-1
CASSARYTEAFF
TGTGCCAGCAGCGCCAGATACACTGAAGCTTTCTTT
>-|TRBV18|-|TRBJ2-5
CASSPLAGKVQETQYF
TGTGCCAGCTCACCACTGGCAGGGAAAGTTCAAGAGACCCAGTACTTC
>-|TRBV3-1|-|TRBJ2-4
CASSQDIALGPMAKNIQYF
TGTGCCAGCAGCCAAGATATAGCCCTGGGACCCATGGCCAAAAACATTCAGTACTTC
>-|TRBV2|TRBD1|TRBJ1-4
CASSRNRGNEKLFF
TGTGCCAGCAGCAGGAACAGGGGGAACGAAAAACTGTTTTTT
>-|TRBV12-3/TRBV12-4|-|TRBJ2-7
CASSLEQVYEQYF
TGTGCCAGCAGTTTGGAACAGGTATACGAGCAGTACTTC
>-|TRBV5-5|TRBD1|TRBJ1-1
CASSPDREWTEAFF
TGTGCCAGCAGCCCCGACAGGGAATGGACTGAAGCTTTCTTT
>few|TRBV27|TRBD2|TRBJ2-5
CASSYTSGRQETQYF
TGTGCCAGCAGCTATACTAGCGGGAGGCAAGAGACCCAGTACTTC
>-|TRBV12-3/TRBV12-4|-|TRBJ2-4
CASSLPGGGPKNIQYF
TGTGCCAGCAGTCTCCCTGGTGGGGGGCCCAAAAACATTCAGTACTTC
>-|TRBV6-6|TRBD2|TRBJ2-2
CASSTPLSGGEELFF
TGTGCCAGCAGTACTCCCCTTAGCGGGGGTGAGGAGCTGTTTTTT
>-|TRBV20-1|TRBD1|TRBJ2-4
CSAWDSRNIQYF
TGCAGTGCTTGGGACAGCCGAAACATTCAGTACTTC
>few|TRBV5-1|TRBD2|TRBJ2-7
CASSLTTSGSYEQYF
TGCGCCAGCAGCTTGACGACTAGCGGGAGTTACGAGCAGTACTTC
>-|TRBV12-3/TRBV12-4|-|TRBJ2-3
CASSFVLPGGQSTDTQYF
TGTGCCAGCAGTTTTGTCCTCCCGGGCGGCCAGAGCACAGATACGCAGTATTTT
>-|TRBV2|-|TRBJ2-2
CASRGVYTGELFF
TGTGCCAGCAGAGGGGTCTACACCGGGGAGCTGTTTTTT
>-|TRBV29-1|-|TRBJ1-1
CSVVRDLNTEAFF
TGCAGCGTGGTCAGGGATCTGAACACTGAAGCTTTCTTT
>few|TRBV3-1|TRBD2|TRBJ2-7
CASSHASPSVGTSGRRSSYEQYF
TGTGCCAGCAGCCATGCAAGCCCCTCTGTTGGGACTAGCGGGAGGAGGAGCTCCTACGAGCAGTACTTC
>few|TRBV7-9|-|TRBJ2-7
CASSPRIQSSYEQYF
TGTGCCAGCAGCCCCCGGATCCAGAGCTCCTACGAGCAGTACTTC
>-|TRBV5-6|TRBD2|TRBJ2-3
CASSSFSGDRILTDTQYF
TGTGCCAGCAGCTCCTTTAGCGGGGACCGGATCCTTACAGATACGCAGTATTTT
>few|TRBV7-2|-|TRBJ2-7
CASSLRDLTYEQYF
TGTGCCAGCAGCCTCCGGGACTTAACCTACGAGCAGTACTTC
>-|TRBV20-1|TRBD2|TRBJ2-7
CSARTSGEGEQYF
TGCAGTGCTAGGACTAGCGGGGAAGGCGAGCAGTACTTC
>-|TRBV29-1|TRBD1|TRBJ2-7
CSVEQGEPYEQYF
TGCAGCGTTGAGCAGGGGGAACCCTACGAGCAGTACTTC
>-|TRBV29-1|-|TRBJ2-1
CSARYLAHEQFF
TGCAGCGCACGATACTTAGCCCATGAGCAGTTCTTC
>many|TRBV15|TRBD2|TRBJ2-5
CATSRGTSEETQYF
TGTGCCACCAGCAGGGGAACTAGCGAAGAGACCCAGTACTTC